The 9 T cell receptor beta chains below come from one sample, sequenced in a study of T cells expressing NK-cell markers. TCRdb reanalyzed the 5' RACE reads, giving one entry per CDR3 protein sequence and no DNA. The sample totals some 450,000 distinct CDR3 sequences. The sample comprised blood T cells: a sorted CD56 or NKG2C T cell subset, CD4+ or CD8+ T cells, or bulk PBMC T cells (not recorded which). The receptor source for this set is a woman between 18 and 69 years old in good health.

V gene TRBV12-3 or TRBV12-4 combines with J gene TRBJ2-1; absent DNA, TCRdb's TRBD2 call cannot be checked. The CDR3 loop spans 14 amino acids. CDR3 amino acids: CANLAGGPNNEQFF.

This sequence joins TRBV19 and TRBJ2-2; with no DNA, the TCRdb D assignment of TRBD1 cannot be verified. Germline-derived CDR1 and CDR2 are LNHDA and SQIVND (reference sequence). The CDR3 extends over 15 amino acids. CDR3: CASTTRTPQTGELFF.

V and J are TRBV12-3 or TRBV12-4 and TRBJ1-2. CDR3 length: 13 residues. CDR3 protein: CASSPDTYYGYTF.

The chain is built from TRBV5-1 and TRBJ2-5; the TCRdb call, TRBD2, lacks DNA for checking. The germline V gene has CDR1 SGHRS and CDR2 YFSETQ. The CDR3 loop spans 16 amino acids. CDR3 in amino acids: CASSFTSGGNQETQYF. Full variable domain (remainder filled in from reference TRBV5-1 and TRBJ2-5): KAGVTQTPRYLIKTRGQQVTLSCSPISGHRSVSWYQQTPGQGLQFLFEYFSETQRNKGNFPGRFSGRQFSNSRSEMNVSTLELGDSALYLCASSFTSGGNQETQYFGPGTRLLVL.

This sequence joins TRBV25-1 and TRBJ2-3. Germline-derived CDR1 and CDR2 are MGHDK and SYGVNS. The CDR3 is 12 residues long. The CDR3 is CASSEAFGTQYF.

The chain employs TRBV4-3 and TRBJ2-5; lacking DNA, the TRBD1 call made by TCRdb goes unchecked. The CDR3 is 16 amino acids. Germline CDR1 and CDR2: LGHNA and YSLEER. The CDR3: CASSQEAGAVWETQYF.

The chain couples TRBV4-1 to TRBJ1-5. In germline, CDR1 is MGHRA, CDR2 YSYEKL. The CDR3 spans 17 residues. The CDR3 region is CASSQGRVGGLNQPQHF.

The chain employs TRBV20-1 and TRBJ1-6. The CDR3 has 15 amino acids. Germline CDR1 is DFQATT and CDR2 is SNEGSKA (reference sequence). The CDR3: CSARDQGRGYSPLHF.

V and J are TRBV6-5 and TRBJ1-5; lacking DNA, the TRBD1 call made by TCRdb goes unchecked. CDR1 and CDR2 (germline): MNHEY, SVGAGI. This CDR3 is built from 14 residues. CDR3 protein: CASSNSGSPQPQHF.